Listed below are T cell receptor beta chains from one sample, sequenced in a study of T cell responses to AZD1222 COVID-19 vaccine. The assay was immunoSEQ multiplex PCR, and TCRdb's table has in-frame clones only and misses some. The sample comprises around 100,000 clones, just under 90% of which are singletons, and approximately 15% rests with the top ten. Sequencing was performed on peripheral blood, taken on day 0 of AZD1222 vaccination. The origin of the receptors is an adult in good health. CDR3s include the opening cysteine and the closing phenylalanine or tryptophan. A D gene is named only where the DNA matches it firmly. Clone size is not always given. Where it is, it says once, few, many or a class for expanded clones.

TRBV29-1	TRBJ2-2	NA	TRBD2	CSVIGLANTGELFF	TGCAGCGTTATAGGACTAGCGAACACCGGGGAGCTGTTTTTT
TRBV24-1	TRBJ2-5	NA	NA	CATSDIETQYF	TGTGCCACCAGTGACATAGAGACCCAGTACTTC
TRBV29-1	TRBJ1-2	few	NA	CSASQGPNYGYTF	TGCAGCGCAAGCCAGGGCCCTAACTATGGCTACACCTTC
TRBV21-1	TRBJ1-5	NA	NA	CASSIETGQSINQPQHF	TGTGCCAGCAGCATAGAAACGGGACAGTCAATCAATCAGCCCCAGCATTTT
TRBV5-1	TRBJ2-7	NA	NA	CASSPAGAGAYEQYF	TGCGCCAGCAGCCCTGCTGGGGCGGGCGCCTACGAGCAGTACTTC
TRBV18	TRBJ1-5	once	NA	CASSPGGQSGQPQHF	TGTGCCAGCTCACCAGGAGGCCAGTCGGGGCAGCCCCAGCATTTT
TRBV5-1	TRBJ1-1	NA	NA	CASSPALAVPEAFF	TGCGCCAGCAGCCCCGCCCTTGCCGTCCCTGAAGCTTTCTTT
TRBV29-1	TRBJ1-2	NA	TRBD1	CSVRTGIYGYTF	TGCAGCGTCCGGACAGGGATCTATGGCTACACCTTC
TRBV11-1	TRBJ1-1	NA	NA	CASSFIGTEIEAFF	TGTGCCAGCAGCTTTATCGGCACAGAAATTGAAGCTTTCTTT
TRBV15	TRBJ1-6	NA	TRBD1	CATSVRDRDSPLHF	TGTGCCACCAGCGTTCGAGACAGGGATTCACCCCTCCACTTT
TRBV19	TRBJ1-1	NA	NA	CASSNPPHWLLNTEAFF	TGTGCCAGTAGTAACCCCCCCCACTGGTTATTGAACACTGAAGCTTTCTTT
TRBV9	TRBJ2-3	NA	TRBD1	CASSPNRDRVTDTQYF	TGTGCCAGCAGCCCGAACCGGGACAGGGTAACAGATACGCAGTATTTT
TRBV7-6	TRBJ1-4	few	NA	CASSSRSRVEEKLFF	TGTGCCAGCAGCTCCCGGAGTCGGGTTGAAGAAAAACTGTTTTTT
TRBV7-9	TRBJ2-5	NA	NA	CASSFRAQGRETQYF	TGTGCCAGCAGCTTCCGGGCCCAGGGTCGGGAGACCCAGTACTTC
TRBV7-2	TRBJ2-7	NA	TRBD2	CASSLGLAGGYEQYF	TGTGCCAGCAGCTTAGGACTAGCGGGAGGGTACGAGCAGTACTTC
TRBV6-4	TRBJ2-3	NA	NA	CASPGRPFSDTDTQYF	TGTGCCAGCCCCGGGAGACCGTTCAGCGACACAGATACGCAGTATTTT
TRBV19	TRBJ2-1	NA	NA	CASRSSGTRIFEQFF	TGTGCCAGTAGGTCCTCCGGGACAAGGATTTTTGAGCAGTTCTTC
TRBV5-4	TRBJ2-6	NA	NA	CASSFDRTFGGANVLTF	TGTGCCAGCAGCTTTGATAGGACTTTTGGTGGGGCCAACGTCCTGACTTTC
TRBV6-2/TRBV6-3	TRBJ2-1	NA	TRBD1	CASSQQGIEQFF	TGTGCCAGCAGTCAACAGGGGATTGAGCAGTTCTTC
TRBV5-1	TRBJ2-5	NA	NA	CASSLVGQETQYF	TGCGCCAGCAGCTTGGTGGGTCAGGAGACCCAGTACTTC
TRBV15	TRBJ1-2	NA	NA	CATTTGGYGYTF	TGTGCCACCACAACAGGAGGCTATGGCTACACCTTC
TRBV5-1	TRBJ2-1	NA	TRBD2	CASSLGPTSGVVEQFF	TGCGCCAGCAGCTTGGGGCCGACTAGCGGGGTGGTTGAGCAGTTCTTC
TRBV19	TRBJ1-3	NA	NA	CASNRVPGNTIYF	TGTGCCAGTAACAGGGTCCCTGGAAACACCATATATTTT
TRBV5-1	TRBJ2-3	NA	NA	CASSLTGNTDTQYF	TGCGCCAGCAGCTTAACTGGCAACACAGATACGCAGTATTTT
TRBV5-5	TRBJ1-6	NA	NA	CASSLDPAAGRGSPLHF	TGTGCCAGCAGCTTGGATCCAGCGGCAGGTAGGGGTTCACCCCTCCACTTT
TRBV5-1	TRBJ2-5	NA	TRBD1	CASSFAGQALETQYF	TGCGCCAGCAGCTTCGCGGGACAGGCCTTGGAGACCCAGTACTTC
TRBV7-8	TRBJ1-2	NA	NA	CASSLASSYGYTF	TGTGCCAGCAGCTTAGCCTCCTCCTATGGCTACACCTTC
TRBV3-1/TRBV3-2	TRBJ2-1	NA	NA	CASSQEIGNNEQFF	TGTGCCAGCAGCCAAGAGATAGGGAACAATGAGCAGTTCTTC
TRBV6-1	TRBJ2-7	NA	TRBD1	CASSETGGRNEQYF	TGTGCCAGCAGTGAAACAGGGGGCCGAAACGAGCAGTACTTC
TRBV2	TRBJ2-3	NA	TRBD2	CASSYQRGVQGTQYF	TGTGCCAGCAGCTATCAACGGGGGGTGCAGGGTACGCAGTATTTT
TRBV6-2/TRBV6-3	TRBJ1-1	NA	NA	CASSYFAGEAFF	TGTGCCAGCAGTTATTTTGCAGGGGAAGCTTTCTTT
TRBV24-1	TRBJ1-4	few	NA	CATSVVINVATNEKLFF	TGTGCCACCAGTGTAGTTATCAACGTGGCCACTAATGAAAAACTGTTTTTT
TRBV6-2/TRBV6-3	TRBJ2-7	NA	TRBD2	CASRPSGRADNEQYF	TGTGCCAGCAGACCTAGCGGGAGGGCGGATAACGAGCAGTACTTC
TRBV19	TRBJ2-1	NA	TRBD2	CASSIASGRPRGNEQFF	TGTGCCAGTAGTATAGCTAGCGGGAGGCCACGGGGGAATGAGCAGTTCTTC
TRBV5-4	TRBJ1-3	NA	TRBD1	CASSSGTDSGNTIYF	TGTGCCAGCAGCTCCGGGACAGACTCTGGAAACACCATATATTTT
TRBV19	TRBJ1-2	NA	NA	CASSIIGHDYGYTF	TGTGCCAGTAGTATAATAGGGCACGACTATGGCTACACCTTC
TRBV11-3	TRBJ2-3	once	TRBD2	CASSLGQPERESTDTQYF	TGTGCCAGCAGCTTAGGACAGCCGGAGCGGGAGAGCACAGATACGCAGTATTTT
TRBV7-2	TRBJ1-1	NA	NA	CASSLVFGGNTEAFF	TGTGCCAGCAGCTTAGTGTTCGGGGGAAACACTGAAGCTTTCTTT
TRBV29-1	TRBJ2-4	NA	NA	CSAIFFRGKNIQYF	TGCAGCGCTATATTTTTCCGGGGCAAAAACATTCAGTACTTC
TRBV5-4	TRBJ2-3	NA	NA	CASSYSGQPDTQYF	TGTGCCAGCAGCTATAGCGGCCAGCCAGATACGCAGTATTTT
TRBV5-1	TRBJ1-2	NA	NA	CASSLDPGRYGYTF	TGCGCCAGCAGCTTGGATCCGGGGCGCTATGGCTACACCTTC
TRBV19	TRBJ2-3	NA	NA	CASSIGLYQGKGTDTQYF	TGTGCCAGTAGTATAGGCCTCTATCAGGGTAAAGGGACAGATACGCAGTATTTT
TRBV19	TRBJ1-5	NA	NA	CASRFGSGQPQHF	TGTGCCAGTAGGTTCGGGTCCGGTCAGCCCCAGCATTTT
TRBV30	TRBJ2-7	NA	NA	CAWNNGPGAYEQYF	TGTGCCTGGAATAATGGACCAGGGGCCTACGAGCAGTACTTC
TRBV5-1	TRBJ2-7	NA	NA	CASSRAASYEQYF	TGCGCCAGCAGCCGGGCAGCATCCTACGAGCAGTACTTC
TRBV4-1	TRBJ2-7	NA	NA	CASSPNSGQSYEQYF	TGCGCCAGCAGCCCCAATTCAGGACAATCTTACGAGCAGTACTTC
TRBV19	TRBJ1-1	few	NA	CASSMGDMNTEAFF	TGTGCCAGTAGTATGGGCGACATGAACACTGAAGCTTTCTTT
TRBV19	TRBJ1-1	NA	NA	CASSIVPGDTEAFF	TGTGCCAGTAGTATAGTCCCGGGGGACACTGAAGCTTTCTTT
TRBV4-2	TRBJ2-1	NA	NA	CASSQIVRDPSIF	TGTGCCAGCAGCCAAATTGTCCGGGACCCCTCAATCTTC
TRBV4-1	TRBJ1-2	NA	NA	CASSLLPGSRHGYTF	TGCGCCAGCAGCCTCCTACCCGGGTCACGGCATGGCTACACCTTC
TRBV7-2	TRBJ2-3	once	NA	CASSPLDTQYF	TGTGCCAGCAGCCCCCTGGATACGCAGTATTTT
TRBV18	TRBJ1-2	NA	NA	CASSPIAPLYGYTF	TGTGCCAGCTCACCAATAGCCCCACTCTATGGCTACACCTTC
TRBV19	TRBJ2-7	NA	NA	CASSNRPGTYEQYF	TGTGCCAGTAGTAATCGGCCAGGTACCTACGAGCAGTACTTC
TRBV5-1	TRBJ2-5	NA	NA	CASSLGETRETQYF	TGCGCCAGCAGCTTGGGGGAAACGAGGGAGACCCAGTACTTC
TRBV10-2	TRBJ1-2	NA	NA	CASSEQGNYGYTF	TGCGCCAGCAGTGAACAGGGAAACTATGGCTACACCTTC
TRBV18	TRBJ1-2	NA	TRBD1	CASSPGGQANYGYTF	TGTGCCAGCTCGCCCGGGGGACAGGCTAACTATGGCTACACCTTC
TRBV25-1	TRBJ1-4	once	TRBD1	CASSPQGATTNEKLFF	TGTGCCAGCAGTCCTCAGGGGGCAACGACTAATGAAAAACTGTTTTTT
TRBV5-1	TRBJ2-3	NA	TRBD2	CASSWSGTRGTDTQYF	TGCGCCAGCAGCTGGTCCGGGACTAGGGGCACCGATACGCAGTATTTT